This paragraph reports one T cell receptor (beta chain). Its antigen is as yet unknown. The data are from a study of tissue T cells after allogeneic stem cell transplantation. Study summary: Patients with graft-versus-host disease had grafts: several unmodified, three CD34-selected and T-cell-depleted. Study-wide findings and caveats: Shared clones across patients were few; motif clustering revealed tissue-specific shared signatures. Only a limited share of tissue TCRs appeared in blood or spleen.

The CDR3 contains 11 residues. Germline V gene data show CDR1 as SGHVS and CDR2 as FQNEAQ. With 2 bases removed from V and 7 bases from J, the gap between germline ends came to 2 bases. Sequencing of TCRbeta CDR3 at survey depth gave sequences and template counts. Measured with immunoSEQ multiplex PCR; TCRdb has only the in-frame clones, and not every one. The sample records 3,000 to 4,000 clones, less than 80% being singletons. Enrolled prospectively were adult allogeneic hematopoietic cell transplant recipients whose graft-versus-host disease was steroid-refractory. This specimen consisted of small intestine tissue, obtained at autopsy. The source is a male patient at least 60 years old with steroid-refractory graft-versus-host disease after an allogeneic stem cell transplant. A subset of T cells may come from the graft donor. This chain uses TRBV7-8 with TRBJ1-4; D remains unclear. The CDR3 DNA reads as TGTGCCAGCAGCTTAAGTGAAAAACTGTTTTTT. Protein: CASSLSEKLFF.